Each of the 21 T cell receptor beta chains below was sequenced from the same sample in a study of cytomegalovirus exposure and HLA in healthy donors. Produced via immunoSEQ multiplex PCR; TCRdb's table is partial and in-frame only. Of roughly 140,000 clones listed, roughly 90% are singletons. The material sequenced was PBMCs. Source of these receptors: a man between 18 and 29 years old in good health and CMV-seronegative.

This sequence joins TRBV19 and TRBJ1-2, with TRBD1 matching over 9 bases. After removal of 2 bases from V and 8 bases from J, the junction contained 9 bases not matched to a gene. The CDR3 is 15 amino acids. CDR1 and CDR2 from the germline V gene are LNHDA and SQIVND (reference sequence). The CDR3 protein is CASSIRGTGSGGYTF. In nucleotides, the CDR3 is TGTGCCAGTAGTATACGGGGGACAGGGTCTGGAGGCTACACCTTC.

The chain carries TRBV5-1 and TRBJ1-1; D possibly corresponds to TRBD1 (6 bases). The CDR3 contains 16 residues. From germline, CDR1 is SGHRS and CDR2 YFSETQ. V was clipped by 0 bases and J by 4 bases, with 16 bases between them. CDR3 nucleotides: TGCGCCAGCAGCTTGGGGTTACAGGGATTAAGCACTGAAGCTTTCTTT. Translating gives CASSLGLQGLSTEAFF.

This clone was observed a few times. The V gene is TRBV18, the J gene TRBJ2-3, with unresolved D. Germline CDR1 KGHSH, CDR2 LQKENI. The CDR3 covers 15 residues. Deletions cut 2 bases from V and 2 bases from J, with 11 bases between. CDR3 amino acids: CASSPTAANTDTQYF. In nucleotides, the CDR3 is TGTGCCAGCTCACCAACCGCGGCCAACACAGATACGCAGTATTTT.

V gene TRBV5-4 combines with J gene TRBJ2-7, with 8 bases aligning to TRBD2. Looked up from germline, CDR1 is SGHNT and CDR2 is YYREEE (reference sequence). Trimming at V came to 4 bases and at J to 6 bases, leaving 18 bases not matched to a gene. This CDR3 has 17 amino acids. Written as DNA, the CDR3 is TGTGCCAGCAGCCCTGTCGGCGGGGGGATTAGTTCTCGCGAGCAGTACTTC. Translated, it gives CASSPVGGGISSREQYF.

Concerning this clone itself: Other DNA variants within this sample encode the same CDR3. The rearrangement joins TRBV7-9 to TRBJ1-1; D call uncertain. Germline CDR1 SEHNR, CDR2 FQNEAQ (reference sequence). This CDR3 contains 12 residues. With 4 bases removed from V and 5 bases from J, the gap between germline ends came to 8 bases. The chain's CDR3 is CASSSGGTEAFF. The CDR3 coding sequence is TGTGCCAGCAGCTCGGGTGGGACTGAAGCTTTCTTT. The full variable domain, its missing parts supplied by reference TRBV7-9 and TRBJ1-1, is DTGVSQNPRHKITKRGQNVTFRCDPISEHNRLYWYRQTLGQGPEFLTYFQNEAQLEKSRLLSDRFSAERPKGSFSTLEIQRTEQGDSAMYLCASSSGGTEAFFGQGTRLTVV.

V gene TRBV10-3 combines with J gene TRBJ2-5; 9 positions agree with TRBD2. With 10 bases clipped from V and 3 bases from J, the junction kept 6 bases outside the gene matches. The CDR3 sequence is 13 residues long. Looked up from germline, CDR1 is ENHRY and CDR2 is SYGVKD. Here the CDR3 reads CATLAGLKETQYF. CDR3 coding DNA: TGTGCCACCCTAGCGGGGTTAAAAGAGACCCAGTACTTC.

The genes are TRBV7-8 and TRBJ2-3; TRBD1 aligns across 9 bases. J gave up 6 bases and V 0 bases, and 10 bases lay outside the gene matches. The CDR3 has 17 residues. Germline CDR1 and CDR2: SGHVS and FQNEAQ. The CDR3 nucleotides read TGTGCCAGCAGCTTAGCGTGGAACAGGGGGCACCTTGATACGCAGTATTTT. Protein sequence: CASSLAWNRGHLDTQYF.

This clone was picked up a small number of times. The chain carries TRBV19 and TRBJ1-2; D unresolved. The length of the CDR3 is 12 residues. The V gene lost 5 bases and the J gene lost 0 bases, with 4 bases spanning the gap. Germline V gives CDR1 LNHDA, CDR2 SQIVND (reference sequence). In nucleotides, the CDR3 is TGTGCCAGTAGTGAGTCTAACTATGGCTACACCTTC. This encodes CASSESNYGYTF.

The V call is TRBV12-5, the J call TRBJ2-5; 10 bases fit TRBD2. The junction had 14 bases not matched to a gene; V was cut back by 5 bases and J by 5 bases. The CDR3 length is 17 residues. Germline CDR1 reads LGHNT; CDR2 reads FRNRAP. CDR3 loop: CASGPSGLAHLGETQYF. The DNA of the CDR3 is TGTGCTAGTGGTCCTTCGGGACTAGCGCATTTGGGGGAGACCCAGTACTTC.

This chain uses TRBV19 with TRBJ2-2; the match to TRBD1 covers 12 bases. CDR1 LNHDA and CDR2 SQIVND come from the germline V gene (reference sequence). V lost 7 bases to trimming and J lost 6 bases; unmatched junction nucleotides: 9. The CDR3 loop spans 16 amino acids. CDR3 sequence reads: CASNGGGQGASGELFF. As DNA, the CDR3 is TGTGCCAGTAACGGAGGGGGACAGGGGGCCTCCGGGGAGCTGTTTTTT.

The chain uses TRBV11-2 and TRBJ2-2; 12 bases fit TRBD2. This CDR3 has 14 residues. The germline V gene has CDR1 SGHAT and CDR2 FQNNGV. The V and J ends lost 3 bases and 8 bases, in that order; junction bases with no gene match: 1. This CDR3 reads CASSLLAGGGELFF. CDR3 in DNA: TGTGCCAGCAGCTTGCTAGCGGGAGGGGGGGAGCTGTTTTTT.

This clone was picked up one time. This sequence joins TRBV11-2 and TRBJ1-1; the match to TRBD1 covers 9 bases. V trimming: 4 bases; J trimming: 5 bases; junction bases outside the gene matches: 11. This CDR3 contains 16 residues. Germline V gene lookup returns CDR1 SGHAT and CDR2 FQNNGV. The CDR3 sequence is CASSSHYGQGRTEAFF. The DNA for the CDR3 is TGTGCCAGCAGCTCGCATTATGGACAGGGGAGGACTGAAGCTTTCTTT.

This clone appeared a single time. The chain couples TRBV5-4 to TRBJ2-1, with no clear D. Germline V gene lookup returns CDR1 SGHNT and CDR2 YYREEE (reference sequence). V gave up 0 bases and J gave up 2 bases, with 3 bases separating them. The CDR3 spans 13 residues. The CDR3 sequence is CASSLATYNEQFF. DNA for the CDR3: TGTGCCAGCAGCTTGGCTACCTACAATGAGCAGTTCTTC.

The chain joins TRBV30 to TRBJ1-4; 9 bases match TRBD1. V dropped 0 bases and J dropped 5; count of bases not matched to a gene: 4. The CDR3 loop spans 15 amino acids. Germline values: CDR1 GTSNPN, CDR2 SVGIG (reference sequence). The DNA for the CDR3 is TGTGCCTGGAGTGTACGCGGGACAGGGAATGAAAAACTGTTTTTT. This translates into CAWSVRGTGNEKLFF.

This chain links TRBV2 with TRBJ1-4; 7 bases map to TRBD1. With V trimmed by 9 bases and J by 4 bases, 5 bases remained unmatched. The CDR3 loop spans 13 amino acids. The germline gives CDR1 SNHLY, CDR2 FYNNEI. CDR3: CASTYRGNEKLFF. The CDR3, as DNA: TGTGCCAGTACATACAGGGGTAATGAAAAACTGTTTTTT.

This clone was found once. This chain connects TRBV5-5 to TRBJ2-1; 8 nucleotides line up with TRBD2. Looked up from germline, CDR1 is SGHKS and CDR2 is YYEKEE (reference sequence). Trimming took 4 bases from V and 5 from J; bases not matched to a gene: 5. There are 14 residues in the CDR3. The CDR3 DNA sequence: TGTGCCAGCAGCGCTAGCGGGCCAAACAATGAGCAGTTCTTC. It is translated as CASSASGPNNEQFF.

This rearrangement joins TRBV7-8 to TRBJ2-1; D possibly corresponds to TRBD1 (5 bases). CDR3 size: 13 residues. Germline V gene lookup returns CDR1 SGHVS and CDR2 FQNEAQ. The V end lost 8 bases, the J end lost 6 bases, and 14 bases lay between the germline ends. CDR3 sequence: CASVQGGVNEQFF. CDR3 coding DNA: TGTGCCAGCGTCCAGGGTGGGGTCAATGAGCAGTTCTTC.

The chain uses TRBV18 and TRBJ2-3, with TRBD1 matching over 9 bases. The germline V gene has CDR1 KGHSH and CDR2 LQKENI. Trimming removed 2 bases from V and 4 bases from J; junction bases left unmatched: 10. This CDR3 has 17 amino acids. CDR3 residues: CASSPRIRTGAPDTQYF. In DNA form, the CDR3 reads TGTGCCAGCTCACCAAGAATTCGGACAGGGGCCCCAGATACGCAGTATTTT.

This sequence joins TRBV7-3 and TRBJ1-2; D is uncertain. Trimming took off 5 bases at V and 11 bases at J, with 24 bases between the two ends. CDR3 length: 15 residues. The germline CDR1 and CDR2 sequences are SGHTA and FQGTGA. The CDR3 protein is CASSAQNTVFSGYTF. The CDR3 DNA reads as TGTGCCAGCAGCGCACAAAACACAGTTTTCTCTGGATACACCTTC.

J is TRBJ2-2 and V is TRBV7-2, with 8 bases identical to TRBD1. Losses at the gene ends were 1 base for V and 6 bases for J; bases not matched to a gene: 7. The germline V gene encodes CDR1 SGHTA and CDR2 FQGNSA. This CDR3 comprises 16 residues. CDR3 coding DNA: TGTGCCAGCAGCTTAGAGGGACAGGCGAGGGCCGGGGAGCTGTTTTTT. Amino acids: CASSLEGQARAGELFF.

This clone was counted a few times. The CDR3 bases are TGTGCCAGCAGCCCATACCGCGGACTAGCGGGAGGGCCGGGGATCAAAGAGACCCAGTACTTC. Its protein is CASSPYRGLAGGPGIKETQYF. The chain employs TRBV14 and TRBJ2-5; 15 nucleotides align to TRBD2. Germline CDR1 SGHDN, CDR2 FVKESK. The V and J ends lost 4 bases and 3 bases, in that order; junction bases with no gene match: 18. The length of the CDR3 is 21 residues.